The source of this T cell receptor (beta chain) is a study of T cells after yellow fever vaccination. The study, taken as a whole, reports: Researchers cautioned that FACS-sorted repertoires could harbor abundant clonotypes contaminating from the bulk population. A large majority of primary-vaccination clones showed up again after the booster (roughly 96% CD4, around 90% CD8). Compared with primary, the secondary response was weaker and peaked at day 5, not 15.

The CDR3 has 14 amino acids. The junction had 4 bases not matched to a gene; V was cut back by 4 bases and J by 10 bases. Synthesis of TCR cDNA relied on 5'RACE template switching, which attached a universal primer site and UMIs. TCRdb ran MiXCR on the 5' RACE reads and lists one entry per CDR3 protein. The sample records 620,000 or so distinct CDR3 sequences, approximately 16% being singletons. This clonotype showed up just a few times. Its specificity is not known. The TCR sequence derives from a man younger than 35 who received the YFV17D yellow fever vaccine. The V and J genes are TRBV12-3 or TRBV12-4 and TRBJ1-6; 10 bases align to TRBD1. Here the sequenced sample was PBMCs, taken about 5 days after the first yellow fever vaccination. The chain's CDR3 is CASSWDRGSSPLHF. In nucleotides, the CDR3 is TGTGCCAGCAGTTGGGACAGGGGATCATCACCCCTCCACTTT.